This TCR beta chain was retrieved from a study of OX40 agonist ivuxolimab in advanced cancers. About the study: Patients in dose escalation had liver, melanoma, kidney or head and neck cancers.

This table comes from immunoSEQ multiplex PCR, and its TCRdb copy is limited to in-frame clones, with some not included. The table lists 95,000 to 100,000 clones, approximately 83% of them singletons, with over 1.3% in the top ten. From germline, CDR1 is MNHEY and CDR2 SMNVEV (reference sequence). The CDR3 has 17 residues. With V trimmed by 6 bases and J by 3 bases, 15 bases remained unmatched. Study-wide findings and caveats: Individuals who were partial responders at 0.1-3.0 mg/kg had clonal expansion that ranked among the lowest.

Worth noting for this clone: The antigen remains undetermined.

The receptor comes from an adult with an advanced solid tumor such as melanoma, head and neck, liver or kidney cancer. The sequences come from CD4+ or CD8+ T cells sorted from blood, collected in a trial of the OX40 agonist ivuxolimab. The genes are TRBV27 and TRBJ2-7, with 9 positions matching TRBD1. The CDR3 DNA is TGTGCCAGCAGCCCCCCCCCTGAGGACAGGGGTAACTACGAGCAGTACTTC. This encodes CASSPPPEDRGNYEQYF.